This entry features one TCR beta chain sequence. Its antigen is not known. This sample is drawn from a study of CD8 T cells in ankylosing spondylitis. Study-wide findings and caveats: Seven to nine highly homologous variants formed a TCR beta motif that appeared characteristic of ankylosing spondylitis blood.

TCRdb itself ran the 5' RACE reads through MiXCR, one entry per CDR3 protein. The sample has a few hundred thousand distinct CDR3 sequences, less than 9.5% seen once; the top ten hold approximately 14%. This CDR3 is 15 amino acids long. Germline CDR1 and CDR2: DFQATT and SNEGSKA (reference sequence). Trimming cost V 2 bases and J 4 bases; bases outside gene matches: 6. This chain joins TRBV20-1 and TRBJ2-7; 12 bases are a match to TRBD2. Sequenced: blood, either unsorted or a sorted T cell fraction (not recorded which). The receptor was derived from a male donor with ankylosing spondylitis. The CDR3 loop is CSARLGLAGRYEQYF. The CDR3 DNA reads TGCAGTGCTAGACTGGGACTAGCGGGTCGTTACGAGCAGTACTTC.